One sample yielded the 28 T cell receptor beta chains listed below, sequenced in a study of CD8 T cells in ankylosing spondylitis listed by TCRdb under 2017. Libraries were prepared through 5' RACE. The instrument was an Illumina HiSeq 2500. TCRdb reran the public reads through fastp at Q25 and MiXCR, keeping productive beta chains. Each entry is one CDR3 protein sequence, shown with its most common DNA and genes. The sample profile shows around 330,000 distinct CDR3 sequences; more than 9% of them were found once. Jointly, the top ten make up about a tenth of the sample. Sequenced input: blood, either unsorted or a sorted T cell fraction (not recorded which). Source of these receptors: a female donor with ankylosing spondylitis or in good health (not recorded which).

This clonotype was seen a handful of times. V usage is TRBV11-2 and J usage is TRBJ2-1; D is possibly TRBD2 (5 bases). Germline V lookup: CDR1 SGHAT, CDR2 FQNNGV. CDR3 length: 15 residues. The germline V and J ends were trimmed by 1 base and 3 bases, with 10 bases remaining between them. CDR3 loop: CASSLGGSFYNEQFF. As DNA, the CDR3 is TGTGCCAGCAGCTTAGGAGGGTCTTTCTACAATGAGCAGTTCTTC.

In this sample, this clonotype turned up a few times. The chain recombines TRBV6-1 with TRBJ2-1; D uncertain. The CDR3 totals 14 residues. V was trimmed by 7 bases and J by 3 bases, leaving 13 bases between them. Germline V gene lookup returns CDR1 MNHNS and CDR2 SASEGT. This CDR3 reads CASTGPPDYNEQFF. DNA of the CDR3: TGTGCCAGCACCGGTCCTCCTGACTACAATGAGCAGTTCTTC.

This clonotype appeared many times. This sequence joins TRBV20-1 and TRBJ2-1, with 7 bases matching TRBD2. V lost 6 bases and J lost 2; bases outside the gene matches: 10. This CDR3 has 15 residues. From germline, CDR1 is DFQATT and CDR2 SNEGSKA (reference sequence). The CDR3: CSAPSRLAPYNEQFF. Written as DNA, the CDR3 is TGCAGTGCCCCTTCGCGACTAGCTCCCTACAATGAGCAGTTCTTC.

This clonotype has at least ten counts. The V call is TRBV6-1, the J call TRBJ1-6; D is uncertain. The CDR3 is 13 residues long. V lost 6 bases and J 9 bases, leaving 12 bases between the germline ends. CDR1 and CDR2 (germline): MNHNS, SASEGT. The CDR3 coding sequence is TGTGCCAGCAGCTTTTACCATGGTTCACCCCTCCACTTT. This sequence encodes CASSFYHGSPLHF.

The chain uses TRBV7-8 and TRBJ2-7; no firm D call. This CDR3 spans 12 amino acids. The V and J ends lost 1 base and 5 bases respectively, with 6 bases between them. From germline, CDR1 is SGHVS and CDR2 FQNEAQ. In DNA form, the CDR3 reads TGTGCCAGCAGCTTAGTTGTTAACGAGCAGTACTTC. Translating it yields CASSLVVNEQYF.

The chain couples TRBV5-1 to TRBJ1-1, with 9 bases identical to TRBD1. There are 16 residues in the CDR3. Germline V gives CDR1 SGHRS, CDR2 YFSETQ. Losses at the gene ends were 2 bases for V and 7 bases for J; bases not matched to a gene: 12. In DNA form, the CDR3 reads TGCGCCAGCAGCTTAAAGGGACAGGGTGGATCAGGTGAAGCTTTCTTT. Translated, it gives CASSLKGQGGSGEAFF. The variable domain in full, with the rest retrieved from reference TRBV5-1 and TRBJ1-1, is KAGVTQTPRYLIKTRGQQVTLSCSPISGHRSVSWYQQTPGQGLQFLFEYFSETQRNKGNFPGRFSGRQFSNSRSEMNVSTLELGDSALYLCASSLKGQGGSGEAFFGQGTRLTVV.

The chain combines TRBV20-1 with TRBJ1-3; tentatively, D is TRBD1 (5 bases). Germline-derived CDR1 and CDR2 are DFQATT and SNEGSKA (reference sequence). The CDR3 is 13 residues long. V lost 4 bases, J lost 4 bases, and 11 bases lay in between. CDR3 protein: CSAIRALGNTIYF. CDR3 sequence (DNA): TGCAGTGCTATCAGGGCGCTCGGAAACACCATATATTTT.

The V call is TRBV5-8, the J call TRBJ2-1, with 8 bases fitting TRBD2. Germline-derived CDR1 and CDR2 are SGHTS and YDEGEE. There are 16 residues in the CDR3. Trimming cost V 4 bases and J 4 bases; bases outside gene matches: 10. The CDR3 DNA reads TGTGCCAGCAGCCCCGGGTCGGGGGGGCTTTACAATGAGCAGTTCTTC. It translates to CASSPGSGGLYNEQFF.

The count of this clonotype is one. A much larger clone differs by one base, so this may be a read error. The chain recombines TRBV25-1 with TRBJ2-7; 10 bases agree with TRBD1. The V gene's germline CDR1 is MGHDK and CDR2 SYGVNS. The CDR3 totals 18 residues. The CDR3 loop reads CSSSHLRDRGKGNYEQYF. In DNA, the CDR3 is TGTTCCAGCAGTCATCTCCGGGACAGGGGAAAGGGTAACTACGAGCAGTACTTC.

This clonotype was counted ten times or more. The J gene is TRBJ2-2, the V gene TRBV28; D remains unclear. The CDR3 is 14 residues long. V dropped 7 bases and J dropped 4 bases, with 13 bases sitting between them. CDR1 is MDHEN, CDR2 SYDVKM, per germline. In DNA, the CDR3 is TGTGCCAGCACCCGGGCCCTCCCCACCGGGGAGCTGTTTTTT. Protein product: CASTRALPTGELFF.

This clonotype was seen many times. The rearrangement uses TRBV20-1 and TRBJ1-6; a possible D gene is TRBD1 (5 bases). The CDR3 is 15 amino acids. V was shortened by 3 bases and J by 3 bases, with 12 bases between the two germline ends. Germline loops: CDR1 DFQATT, CDR2 SNEGSKA (reference sequence). This CDR3 is CSARGGVVYNSPLHF. The CDR3 region has the DNA TGCAGTGCTAGGGGAGGGGTGGTCTATAATTCACCCCTCCACTTT.

This rearrangement joins TRBV20-1 to TRBJ2-5; the match to TRBD2 covers 8 bases. Germline V CDR1 and CDR2: DFQATT, SNEGSKA (reference sequence). CDR3 length equals 14 residues. Trimming at V came to 0 bases and at J to 5 bases, leaving 5 bases not matched to a gene. CDR3 amino acids: CSAREAGVRETQYF. Written as DNA, the CDR3 is TGCAGTGCTAGAGAAGCGGGAGTACGGGAGACCCAGTACTTC.

In this sample, this clonotype turned up many times. This chain links TRBV6-1 with TRBJ2-7; the D gene is possibly TRBD2 (7 bases). Germline V gene sequence: CDR1 MNHNS, CDR2 SASEGT. Between the trimmed V and J ends, which lost 5 bases and 6 bases, there was a span of 29 bases. The CDR3 sequence is 18 residues long. The CDR3 DNA sequence: TGTGCCAGCAGTACCCTATTGGGGGGGCCCCCTTATCTTCGCGAGCAGTACTTC. Protein sequence: CASSTLLGGPPYLREQYF.

At least ten counts were recorded for this clonotype. This chain connects TRBV5-1 to TRBJ1-2; 7 positions agree with TRBD1. This CDR3 comprises 12 residues. Germline CDR1 and CDR2: SGHRS and YFSETQ. The J segment lost 6 bases and the V segment lost 7 bases, leaving 6 bases of the junction unmatched. CDR3 region: CASGPTGDGYTF. CDR3 DNA sequence: TGCGCCAGCGGACCCACAGGGGATGGCTACACCTTC.

With respect to this clonotype: Sequence at one end of the junction differs from germline and may be a read error. This chain connects TRBV5-5 to TRBJ2-5, with 12 bases fitting TRBD1. Germline V CDR1 and CDR2: SGHKS, YYEKEE (reference sequence). The CDR3 is 16 residues long. The CDR3 sequence is CASSSWDRGRGETPYF. In DNA, the CDR3 is TGTGCCAGCAGCTCTTGGGACAGGGGGCGCGGGGAGACCCCGTACTTC. The entire variable domain, with the rest obtained from reference TRBV5-5 and TRBJ2-5, is as follows: DAGVTQSPTHLIKTRGQQVTLRCSPISGHKSVSWYQQVLGQGPQFIFQYYEKEERGRGNFPDRFSARQFPNYSSELNVNALLLGDSALYLCASSSWDRGRGETPYFGPGTRLLVL.

This clonotype came up many times. V usage is TRBV27 and J usage is TRBJ1-6, with D maybe TRBD1 (6 bases). CDR3 length: 14 residues. V was trimmed by 3 bases and J by 10 bases, leaving 13 bases between them. Germline lookup yields CDR1 MNHEY and CDR2 SMNVEV (reference sequence). CDR3 in DNA: TGTGCCAGCAGTTTTGACAGGATGGGCTCACCCCTCCACTTT. Translating it yields CASSFDRMGSPLHF.

As concerns this clonotype: The junction differs from germline at one of its ends, possibly a read error. The V and J genes are TRBV20-1 and TRBJ2-5; 9 nucleotides align to TRBD1. The CDR3 is made up of 17 amino acids. Per the germline V gene, CDR1 is DFQATT and CDR2 is SNEGSKA (reference sequence). CDR3 region: CCARGLPWTGAGETQYF. The CDR3 DNA reads as TGCTGTGCTAGAGGACTGCCTTGGACAGGGGCAGGAGAGACCCAGTACTTC.

This clonotype was found a few times. One end of the junction does not line up with germline, which may come from a read error. The chain has TRBV7-7 and TRBJ2-1; no firm D call. Germline lookup yields CDR1 SSHAT and CDR2 FNYEAQ (reference sequence). This CDR3 is 13 amino acids long. This CDR3 is CASSDVSHNEQFF. DNA for the CDR3: TGTGCTAGCAGCGACGTGAGTCACAATGAGCAGTTCTTC.

This clonotype was counted only a few times. The chain links TRBV25-1 to TRBJ1-1; no reliable D call. Per germline, CDR1 MGHDK and CDR2 SYGVNS. The germline V and J ends were trimmed by 2 bases and 4 bases, with 14 bases remaining between them. This CDR3 contains 15 residues. The CDR3 region is CASSEDKAGRTEAFF. The CDR3 coding sequence is TGTGCCAGCAGTGAAGACAAGGCTGGCCGCACTGAAGCTTTCTTT.

This clonotype turned up a few times. CDR3 in DNA: TGTGCCAGCAGCACTGACCCCAAAGGGGCCGGGGAGCTGTTTTTT. It specifies CASSTDPKGAGELFF. The rearrangement joins TRBV28 to TRBJ2-2, with D possibly being TRBD1 (5 bases). This CDR3 has 15 amino acids. Trimming stripped 6 bases from V and 6 bases from J, with 17 bases between. The germline gives CDR1 MDHEN, CDR2 SYDVKM.

This clonotype was counted many times. J is TRBJ1-5 and V is TRBV20-1; 7 bases agree with TRBD1. The CDR3 contains 13 residues. Losses at the gene ends were 5 bases for V and 4 bases for J; bases not matched to a gene: 5. Germline values: CDR1 DFQATT, CDR2 SNEGSKA (reference sequence). The CDR3 nucleotides are TGCAGTGCTGAAACAGGGGAAAATCAGCCCCAGCATTTT. Amino acids: CSAETGENQPQHF.

This clonotype was counted only a few times. This chain joins TRBV5-1 and TRBJ2-2; 8 bases are shared with TRBD2. Per germline, CDR1 SGHRS and CDR2 YFSETQ. The CDR3 extends over 16 amino acids. V lost 1 base, J lost 2 bases, and 4 bases stayed unmatched. CDR3 residues: CASSLYSGRNTGELFF. The CDR3 DNA sequence: TGCGCCAGCAGCTTGTACAGCGGGAGAAACACCGGGGAGCTGTTTTTT.

The chain employs TRBV28 and TRBJ1-4; no clear D gene. This CDR3 has 13 residues. Per germline, CDR1 MDHEN and CDR2 SYDVKM. Trimming left V 9 bases short and J 0 bases short, with 8 bases between. This CDR3 reads CASNSATNEKLFF. The CDR3 DNA sequence: TGTGCCAGTAACAGTGCAACTAATGAAAAACTGTTTTTT.

This clonotype has more than one count but fewer than ten. The V and J genes are TRBV5-1 and TRBJ2-1; 8 bases match TRBD1. The CDR3 spans 15 residues. V gave up 4 bases and J gave up 9 bases; unmatched junction bases: 12. In germline, CDR1 is SGHRS, CDR2 YFSETQ. The CDR3 DNA reads as TGCGCCAGCAGCCAGGAAGGACAGGGTAGCAGTGAGCAGTTCTTC. Encoded protein: CASSQEGQGSSEQFF.

The rearrangement uses TRBV24-1 and TRBJ2-1; TRBD2 matches 16 bases. Trimming cost V 0 bases and J 9 bases; bases outside gene matches: 10. This CDR3 has 19 residues. Per germline, CDR1 KGHDR and CDR2 SFDVKD. In DNA form, the CDR3 reads TGTGCCACCAGTGATTTGCAGCGGGGGACTAGCGGGAGGGCAGGTGAGCAGTTCTTC. Protein: CATSDLQRGTSGRAGEQFF.

Points on this clonotype: A single base separates this from a much larger clone, so it may be a read error. The rearrangement links TRBV20-1 to TRBJ1-5; D not resolved. Per the germline V gene, CDR1 is DFQATT and CDR2 is SNEGSKA (reference sequence). The CDR3 loop spans 15 amino acids. The chain's CDR3 is CGARAGVEGNQPQHF. The DNA of the CDR3 is TGCGGTGCTAGAGCTGGGGTGGAGGGCAATCAGCCCCAGCATTTT.

The chain recombines TRBV20-1 with TRBJ2-7; the match to TRBD2 covers 11 bases. CDR1 is DFQATT and CDR2 is SNEGSKA in the germline V gene (reference sequence). CDR3 size: 15 residues. V was pared by 4 bases and J by 3 bases, with 8 bases of the junction left unmatched. CDR3 region: CSATSLAGVNYEQYF. The CDR3 DNA sequence: TGCAGTGCTACATCACTAGCGGGAGTTAACTACGAGCAGTACTTC.

About this clonotype: Sequence at one end of the junction differs from germline and may be a read error. V is TRBV3-1 and J is TRBJ2-1, with 14 nucleotides matching TRBD2. The germline CDR1 and CDR2 sequences are LGHDT and YNNKEL (reference sequence). The CDR3 has 13 amino acids. The CDR3 here is CASSQGLAGVELF. CDR3 DNA sequence: TGTGCCAGCAGCCAGGGACTAGCGGGGGTCGAACTCTTC.